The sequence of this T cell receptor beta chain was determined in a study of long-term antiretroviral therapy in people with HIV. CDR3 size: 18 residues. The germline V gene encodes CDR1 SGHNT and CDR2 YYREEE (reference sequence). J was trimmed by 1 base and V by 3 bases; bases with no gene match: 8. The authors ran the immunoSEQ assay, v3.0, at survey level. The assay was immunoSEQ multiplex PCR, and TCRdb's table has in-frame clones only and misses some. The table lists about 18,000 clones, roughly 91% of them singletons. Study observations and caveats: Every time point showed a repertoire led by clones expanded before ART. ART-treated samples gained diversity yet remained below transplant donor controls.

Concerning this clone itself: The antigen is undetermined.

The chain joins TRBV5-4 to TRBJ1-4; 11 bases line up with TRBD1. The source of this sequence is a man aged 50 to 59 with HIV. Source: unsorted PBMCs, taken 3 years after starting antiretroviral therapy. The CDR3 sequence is CASSSHRDRGGTNEKLFF. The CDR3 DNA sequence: TGTGCCAGCAGCTCTCACCGGGACAGGGGGGGAACTAATGAAAAACTGTTTTTT.